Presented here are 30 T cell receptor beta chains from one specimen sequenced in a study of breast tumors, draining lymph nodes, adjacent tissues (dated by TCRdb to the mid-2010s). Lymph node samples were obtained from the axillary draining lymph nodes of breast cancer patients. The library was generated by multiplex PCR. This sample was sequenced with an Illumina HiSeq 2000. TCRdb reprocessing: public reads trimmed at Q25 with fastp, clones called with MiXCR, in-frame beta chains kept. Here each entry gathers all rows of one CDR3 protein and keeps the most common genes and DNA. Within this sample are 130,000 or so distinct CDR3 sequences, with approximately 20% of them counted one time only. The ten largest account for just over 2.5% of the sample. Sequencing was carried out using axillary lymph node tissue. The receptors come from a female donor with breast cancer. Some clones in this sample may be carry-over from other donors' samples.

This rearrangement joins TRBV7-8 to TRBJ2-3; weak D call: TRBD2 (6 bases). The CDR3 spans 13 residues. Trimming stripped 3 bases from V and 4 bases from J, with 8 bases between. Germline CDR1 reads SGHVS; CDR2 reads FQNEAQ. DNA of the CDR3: TGTGCCAGCAGCTTTTCTAGCGCAGATACGCAGTATTTT. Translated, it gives CASSFSSADTQYF.

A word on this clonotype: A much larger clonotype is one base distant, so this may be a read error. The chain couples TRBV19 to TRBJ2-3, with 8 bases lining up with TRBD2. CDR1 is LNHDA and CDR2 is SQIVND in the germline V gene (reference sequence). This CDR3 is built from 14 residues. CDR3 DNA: TGTGCCAGTAGTTCCGGGACTAGGAAAGATACGCGGTATTTT. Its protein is CASSSGTRKDTRYF.

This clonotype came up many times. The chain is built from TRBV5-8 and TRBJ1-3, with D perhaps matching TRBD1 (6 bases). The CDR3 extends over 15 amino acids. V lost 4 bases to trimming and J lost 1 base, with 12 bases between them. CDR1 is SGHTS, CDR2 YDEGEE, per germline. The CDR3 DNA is TGTGCCAGCAGCCAGGGACACTCGTCTGGAAACACCATATATTTT. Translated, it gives CASSQGHSSGNTIYF.

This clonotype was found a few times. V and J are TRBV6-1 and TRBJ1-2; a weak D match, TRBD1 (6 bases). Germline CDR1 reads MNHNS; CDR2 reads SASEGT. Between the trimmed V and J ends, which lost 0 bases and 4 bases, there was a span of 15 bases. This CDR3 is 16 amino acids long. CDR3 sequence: CASSEAAGARAYGYTF. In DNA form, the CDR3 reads TGTGCCAGCAGTGAAGCGGCAGGGGCGCGGGCCTATGGCTACACCTTC.

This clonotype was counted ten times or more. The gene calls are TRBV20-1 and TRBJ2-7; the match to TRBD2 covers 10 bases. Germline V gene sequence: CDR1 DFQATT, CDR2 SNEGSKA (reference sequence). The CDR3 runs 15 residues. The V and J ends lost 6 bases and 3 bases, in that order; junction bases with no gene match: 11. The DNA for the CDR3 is TGCAGTGCCCTTCTGCTAGCGGGAGCGATCTACGAGCAGTACTTC. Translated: CSALLLAGAIYEQYF.

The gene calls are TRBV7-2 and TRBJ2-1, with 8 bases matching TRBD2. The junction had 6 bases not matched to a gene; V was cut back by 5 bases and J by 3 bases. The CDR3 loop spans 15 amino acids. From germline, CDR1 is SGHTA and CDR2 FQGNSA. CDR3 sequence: CASSHTSGSYNEQFF. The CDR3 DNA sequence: TGTGCCAGCAGCCACACTAGCGGCAGCTACAATGAGCAGTTCTTC.

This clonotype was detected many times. CDR3 protein: CASSFLSGRNYEQYF. The DNA for the CDR3 is TGTGCCAGCAGTTTTTTAAGCGGGAGGAACTACGAGCAGTACTTC. The genes are TRBV28 and TRBJ2-7, with TRBD2 matching over 9 bases. The CDR3 consists of 15 residues. After removal of 3 bases from V and 3 bases from J, the junction contained 6 bases not matched to a gene. Per the germline V gene, CDR1 is MDHEN and CDR2 is SYDVKM.

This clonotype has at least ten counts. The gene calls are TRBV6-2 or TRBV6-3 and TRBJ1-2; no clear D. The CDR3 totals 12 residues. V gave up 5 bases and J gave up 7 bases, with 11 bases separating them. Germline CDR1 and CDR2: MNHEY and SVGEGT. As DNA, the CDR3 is TGTGCCAGCAGTGGGGATGGTGCTGGCTACACCTTC. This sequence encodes CASSGDGAGYTF.

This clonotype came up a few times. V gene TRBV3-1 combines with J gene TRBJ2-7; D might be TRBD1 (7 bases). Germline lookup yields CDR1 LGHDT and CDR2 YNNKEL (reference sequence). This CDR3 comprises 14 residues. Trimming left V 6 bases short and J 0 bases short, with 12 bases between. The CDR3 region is CASSGGGSSYEQYF. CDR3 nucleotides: TGTGCCAGCAGTGGAGGGGGCAGCTCCTACGAGCAGTACTTC.

CDR3 amino acids: CASSQGVKLAAQETQYF. CDR3 nucleotides: TGCGCCAGCAGCCAGGGCGTCAAACTAGCGGCGCAAGAGACCCAGTACTTC. The chain is built from TRBV4-1 and TRBJ2-5; 8 bases align to TRBD2. J was trimmed by 2 bases and V by 3 bases; bases with no gene match: 11. This CDR3 has 17 amino acids. Germline CDR1 and CDR2: MGHRA and YSYEKL.

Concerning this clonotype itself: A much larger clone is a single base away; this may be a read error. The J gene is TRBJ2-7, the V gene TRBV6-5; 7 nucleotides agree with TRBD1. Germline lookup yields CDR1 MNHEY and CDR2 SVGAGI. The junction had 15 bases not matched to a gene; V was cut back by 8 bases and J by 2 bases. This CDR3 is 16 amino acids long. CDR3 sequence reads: CASSRQQGRGAYEQYF. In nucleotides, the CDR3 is TGTGCCAGCTCCCGCCAACAGGGGAGAGGTGCCTACGAGCAGTACTTC.

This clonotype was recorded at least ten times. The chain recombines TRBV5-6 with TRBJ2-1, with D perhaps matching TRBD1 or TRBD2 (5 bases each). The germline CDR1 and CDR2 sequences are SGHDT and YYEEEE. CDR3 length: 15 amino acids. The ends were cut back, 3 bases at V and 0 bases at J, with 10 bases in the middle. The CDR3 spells CASSWGSLSYNEQFF. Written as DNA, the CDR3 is TGTGCCAGCAGCTGGGGGTCCCTCTCCTACAATGAGCAGTTCTTC.

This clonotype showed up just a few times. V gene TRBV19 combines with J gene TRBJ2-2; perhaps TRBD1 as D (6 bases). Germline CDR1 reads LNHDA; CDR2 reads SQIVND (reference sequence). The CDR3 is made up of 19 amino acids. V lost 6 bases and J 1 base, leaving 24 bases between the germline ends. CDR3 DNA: TGTGCCAGTAGACCCTACCGGGACATAGGCGACTGGAACACCGGGGAGCTGTTTTTT. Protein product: CASRPYRDIGDWNTGELFF.

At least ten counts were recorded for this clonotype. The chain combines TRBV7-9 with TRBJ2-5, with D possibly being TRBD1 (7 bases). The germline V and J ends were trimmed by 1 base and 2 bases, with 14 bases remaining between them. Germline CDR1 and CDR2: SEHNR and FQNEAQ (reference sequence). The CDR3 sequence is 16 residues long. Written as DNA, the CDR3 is TGTGCCAGCAGCTTAGGCCAGGGGGGCGAACAAGAGACCCAGTACTTC. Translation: CASSLGQGGEQETQYF.

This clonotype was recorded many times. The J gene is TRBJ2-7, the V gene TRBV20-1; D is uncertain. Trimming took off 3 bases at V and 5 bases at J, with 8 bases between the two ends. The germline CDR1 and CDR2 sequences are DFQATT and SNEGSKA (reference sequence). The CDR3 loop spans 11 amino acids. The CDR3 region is CSARDPHEQYF. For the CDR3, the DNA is TGCAGTGCTAGGGACCCGCACGAGCAGTACTTC.

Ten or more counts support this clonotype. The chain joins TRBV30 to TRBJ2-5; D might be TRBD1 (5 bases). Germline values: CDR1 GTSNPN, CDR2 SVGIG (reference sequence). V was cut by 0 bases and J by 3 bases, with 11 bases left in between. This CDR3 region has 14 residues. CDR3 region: CAWSVQARKETQYF. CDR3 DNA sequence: TGTGCCTGGAGTGTACAGGCCAGGAAAGAGACCCAGTACTTC. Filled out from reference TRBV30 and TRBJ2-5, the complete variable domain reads SQTIHQWPATLVQPVGSPLSLECTVEGTSNPNLYWYRQAAGRGLQLLFYSVGIGQISSEVPQNLSASRPQDRQFILSSKKLLLSDSGFYLCAWSVQARKETQYFGPGTRLLVL.

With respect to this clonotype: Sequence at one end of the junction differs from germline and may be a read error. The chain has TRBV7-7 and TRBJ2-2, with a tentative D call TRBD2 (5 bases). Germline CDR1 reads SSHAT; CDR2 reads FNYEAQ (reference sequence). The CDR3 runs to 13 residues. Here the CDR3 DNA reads TGTGCTAGCAGCTTAGGGAGAACCGGGGAGCTGTTTTTT. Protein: CASSLGRTGELFF.

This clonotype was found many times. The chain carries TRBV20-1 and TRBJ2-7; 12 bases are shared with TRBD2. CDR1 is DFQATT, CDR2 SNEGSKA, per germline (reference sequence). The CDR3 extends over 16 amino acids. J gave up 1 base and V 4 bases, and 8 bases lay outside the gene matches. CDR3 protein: CSANVLAGGYSYEQYF. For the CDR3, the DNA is TGCAGTGCTAATGTTCTAGCGGGAGGGTATTCCTACGAGCAGTACTTC.

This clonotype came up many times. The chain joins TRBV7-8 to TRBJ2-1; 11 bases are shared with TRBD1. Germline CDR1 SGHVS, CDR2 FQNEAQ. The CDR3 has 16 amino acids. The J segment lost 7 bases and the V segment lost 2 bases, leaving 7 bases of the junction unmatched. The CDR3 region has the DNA TGTGCCAGCAGCTTACTTGGGGGACAGGGGGAAAATGAGCAGTTCTTC. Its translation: CASSLLGGQGENEQFF.

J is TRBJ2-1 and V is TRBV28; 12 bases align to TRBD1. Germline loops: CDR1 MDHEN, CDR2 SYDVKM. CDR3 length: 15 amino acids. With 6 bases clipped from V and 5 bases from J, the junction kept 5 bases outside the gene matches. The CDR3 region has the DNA TGTGCCAGCAGATCCGGGACAGGGGGCCACAATGAGCAGTTCTTC. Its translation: CASRSGTGGHNEQFF.

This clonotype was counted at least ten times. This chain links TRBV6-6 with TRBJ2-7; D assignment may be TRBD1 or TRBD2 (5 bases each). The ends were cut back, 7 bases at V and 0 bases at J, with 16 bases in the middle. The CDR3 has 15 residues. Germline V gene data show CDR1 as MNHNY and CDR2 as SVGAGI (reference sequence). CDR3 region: CASNGRDGLSYEQYF. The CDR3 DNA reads TGTGCCAGCAACGGCCGGGACGGCCTCTCCTACGAGCAGTACTTC.

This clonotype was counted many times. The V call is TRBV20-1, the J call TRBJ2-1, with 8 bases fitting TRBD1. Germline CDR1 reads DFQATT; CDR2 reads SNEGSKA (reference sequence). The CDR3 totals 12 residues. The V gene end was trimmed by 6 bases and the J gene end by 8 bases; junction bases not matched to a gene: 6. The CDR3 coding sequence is TGCAGTGCGAGGACAGGGTGGGATGAGCAGTTCTTC. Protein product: CSARTGWDEQFF.

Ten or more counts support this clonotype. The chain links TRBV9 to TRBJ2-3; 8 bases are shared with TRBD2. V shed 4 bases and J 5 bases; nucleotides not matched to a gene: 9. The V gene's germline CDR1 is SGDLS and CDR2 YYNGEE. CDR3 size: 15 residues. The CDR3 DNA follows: TGTGCCAGCAGCCTGGGGGGACTAGGGGGAGATACGCAGTATTTT. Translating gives CASSLGGLGGDTQYF.

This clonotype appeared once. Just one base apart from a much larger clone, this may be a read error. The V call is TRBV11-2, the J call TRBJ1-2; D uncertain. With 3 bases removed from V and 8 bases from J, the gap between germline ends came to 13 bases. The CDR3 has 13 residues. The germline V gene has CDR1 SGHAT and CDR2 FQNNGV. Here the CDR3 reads CASSFGASVGYTF. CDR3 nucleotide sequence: TGTGCCAGCAGCTTCGGCGCCTCTGTAGGCTACACCTTC.

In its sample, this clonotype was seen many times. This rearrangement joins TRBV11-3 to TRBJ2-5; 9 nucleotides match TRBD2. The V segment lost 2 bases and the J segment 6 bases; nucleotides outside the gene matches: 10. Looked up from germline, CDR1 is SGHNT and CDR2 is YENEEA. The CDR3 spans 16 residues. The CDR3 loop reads CASSLLTSGIRKTQYF. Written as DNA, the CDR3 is TGTGCCAGCAGCTTATTGACTAGCGGCATTAGGAAGACCCAGTACTTC.

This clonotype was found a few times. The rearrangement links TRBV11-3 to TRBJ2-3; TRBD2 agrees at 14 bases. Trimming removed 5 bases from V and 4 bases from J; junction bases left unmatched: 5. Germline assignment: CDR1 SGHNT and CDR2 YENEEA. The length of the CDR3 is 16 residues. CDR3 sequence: CASSGTSGSRADTQYF. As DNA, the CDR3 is TGTGCCAGCAGCGGGACTAGCGGGAGTAGGGCAGATACGCAGTATTTT.

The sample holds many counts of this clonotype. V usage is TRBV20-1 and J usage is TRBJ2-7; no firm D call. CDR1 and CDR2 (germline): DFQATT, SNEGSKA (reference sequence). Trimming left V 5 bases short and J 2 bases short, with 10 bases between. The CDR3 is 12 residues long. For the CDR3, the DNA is TGCAGTGCTCCTGCTCCTCCCTACGAGCAGTACTTC. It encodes CSAPAPPYEQYF.

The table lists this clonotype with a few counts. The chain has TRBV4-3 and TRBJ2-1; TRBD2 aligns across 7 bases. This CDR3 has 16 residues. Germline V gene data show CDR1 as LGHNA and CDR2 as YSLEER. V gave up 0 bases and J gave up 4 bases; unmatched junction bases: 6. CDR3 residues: CASSQEARREYNEQFF. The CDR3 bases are TGCGCCAGCAGCCAAGAGGCCCGGCGGGAGTACAATGAGCAGTTCTTC.

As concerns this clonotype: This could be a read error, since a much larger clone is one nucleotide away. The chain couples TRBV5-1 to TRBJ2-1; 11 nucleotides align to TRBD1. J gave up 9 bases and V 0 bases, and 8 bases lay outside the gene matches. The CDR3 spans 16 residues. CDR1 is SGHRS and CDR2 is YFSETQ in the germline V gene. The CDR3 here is CASSLVRTGGFSEQFF. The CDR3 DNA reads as TGCGCCAGCAGCTTGGTCCGGACAGGGGGCTTCAGTGAGCAGTTCTTC.

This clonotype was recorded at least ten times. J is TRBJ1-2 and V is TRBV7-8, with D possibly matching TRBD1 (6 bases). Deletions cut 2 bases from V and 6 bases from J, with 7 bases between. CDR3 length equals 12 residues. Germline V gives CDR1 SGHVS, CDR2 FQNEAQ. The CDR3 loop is CASSLQGNGYTF. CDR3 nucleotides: TGTGCCAGCAGCTTACAGGGGAATGGCTACACCTTC.